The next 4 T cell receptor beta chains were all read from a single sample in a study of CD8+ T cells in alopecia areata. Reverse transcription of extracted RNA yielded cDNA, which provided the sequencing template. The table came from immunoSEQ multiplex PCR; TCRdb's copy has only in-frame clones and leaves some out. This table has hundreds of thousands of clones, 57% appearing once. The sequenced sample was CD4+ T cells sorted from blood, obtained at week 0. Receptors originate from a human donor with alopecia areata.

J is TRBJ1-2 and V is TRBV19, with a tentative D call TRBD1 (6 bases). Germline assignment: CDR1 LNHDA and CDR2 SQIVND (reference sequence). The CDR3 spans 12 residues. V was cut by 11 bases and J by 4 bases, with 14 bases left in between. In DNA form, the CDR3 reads TGTGCCGCCGCGGGGGCGAGCTATGGCTACACCTTC. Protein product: CAAAGASYGYTF.

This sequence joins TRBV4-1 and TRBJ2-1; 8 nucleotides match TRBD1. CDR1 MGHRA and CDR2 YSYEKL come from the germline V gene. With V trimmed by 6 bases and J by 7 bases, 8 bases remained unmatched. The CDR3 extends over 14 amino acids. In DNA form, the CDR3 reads TGCGCCAGCAGGAGTCAGGGGGCCGGGAATGAGCAGTTCTTC. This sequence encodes CASRSQGAGNEQFF.

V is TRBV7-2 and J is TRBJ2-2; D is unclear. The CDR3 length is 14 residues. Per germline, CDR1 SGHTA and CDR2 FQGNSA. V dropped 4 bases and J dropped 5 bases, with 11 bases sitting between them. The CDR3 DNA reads TGTGCCAGCAGCTCCCTCACGCTTACCGGGGAGCTGTTTTTT. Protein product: CASSSLTLTGELFF.

DNA of the CDR3: TGTGCCAGCAGCTTAACCGGGACACGTCAGCCCCAGCATTTT. Amino acids: CASSLTGTRQPQHF. The chain couples TRBV7-3 to TRBJ1-5; D possibly corresponds to TRBD1 (6 bases). Trimming removed 0 bases from V and 6 bases from J, with 9 bases in between. Germline CDR1 SGHTA, CDR2 FQGTGA. The CDR3 loop spans 14 amino acids.